Sequencing of this T cell receptor beta chain was carried out in a study of EBV T-cell therapy then PD-1 blockade in nasopharyngeal carcinoma. Remarks on this clone: Its antigen remains unknown.

The protocol was immunoSEQ multiplex PCR, while the TCRdb copy is restricted to in-frame clones and leaves out a portion. This sample yields 20,000 to 25,000 clones, of which 82% are seen a single time; less than 25% belongs to the top ten. Germline V gene data show CDR1 as LGHDT and CDR2 as YNNKEL (reference sequence). There are 10 residues in the CDR3. Trimming took 3 bases from V and 9 from J, leaving 5 bases between them. Treatment described: AdE1-LMPpoly-expanded autologous EBV-specific T-cell therapy followed by anti-PD-1 nivolumab. The receptor was derived from a man aged 35 to 55 with nasopharyngeal carcinoma. The sample here was CD8+ T cells from blood, taken at day -245 from a patient whose treatment included autologous EBV-specific T cells and nivolumab. This chain joins TRBV3-1 (or the pseudogene TRBV3-2) and TRBJ2-5, with D uncertain. The CDR3 nucleotides are TGTGCCAGCAGCCACACGGCCCAGTACTTC. Translated, it gives CASSHTAQYF.